Listed below are T cell receptor beta chains from one sample, sequenced in a study of sequential checkpoint blockade in melanoma. Assay used: immunoSEQ multiplex PCR; TCRdb lists only in-frame clones, some missing. The profile shows fewer than 15,000 clones, less than 85% of them singletons. The sample in question was CD8+ T cells sorted from blood (inferred from file names), obtained from a patient given nivolumab and ipilimumab in sequence. These receptors were collected from a human patient with melanoma. Some clones in this sample may be carry-over from other donors' samples. Each CDR3 is given with its conserved first and last residue.

V gene	J gene	CDR3 protein
TRBV4-1	TRBJ1-6	CASSPRGGNSPLHF
TRBV2	TRBJ1-2	CASRQIPSYYGYTF
TRBV7-6	TRBJ1-1	CASSPRRDGNTEAFF
TRBV6-1	TRBJ1-2	CASSGPRRSLADSGYTF
TRBV7-3	TRBJ2-7	CASSENREGGEQYF
TRBV5-1	TRBJ2-2	CASSLGLGARELFF
TRBV28	TRBJ1-2	CASSFKRLTYYGYTF
TRBV5-1	TRBJ2-7	CASSNDREIGEQYF
TRBV7-2	TRBJ2-7	CASSLGTIYEQYF
TRBV9	.	CASSASGGATYEQYF
TRBV28	TRBJ2-3	CASTTGPGTNTDTQYF
TRBV5-5	TRBJ2-3	CASSFSDGSADTQYF
TRBV5-1	TRBJ1-1	CASSLWTGGNTEAFF
TRBV5-8	TRBJ2-6	CASSLYRAPGANVLTF
TRBV9	TRBJ1-1	CASSLEALADTEAFF
TRBV2	TRBJ2-7	CARSEGTGGWDEQYF
TRBV4-2	TRBJ2-1	CASSQGGSGNEQFF
TRBV4-1	TRBJ2-1	CASSLYDRSSYNEQFF
TRBV5-1	TRBJ2-1	CASSLALAAYNEQFF
TRBV28	TRBJ2-1	CASSRTGGGTDNEQFF
TRBV19	TRBJ1-2	CASSIGRSYGYTF
TRBV7-2	TRBJ2-2	CASSLRGAGTGELFF
TRBV28	TRBJ2-7	CASSSTGTVAYEQYF
TRBV4-1	TRBJ2-2	CASRPKTGDTGELFF
TRBV28	TRBJ1-1	CASSQYRNTEAFF
TRBV7-6	TRBJ2-3	CASSLAGGADTQYF
TRBV7-2	TRBJ1-1	CASSYHRTHIINTEAFF
TRBV18	TRBJ2-5	CASSPRLAGGLETQYF
TRBV7-8	TRBJ1-5	CATTLEASNQPQHF
TRBV9	TRBJ1-2	CASTLGSQGQGYTF
TRBV4-3	TRBJ1-1	CASSQDLVDRGLTFF
TRBV9	TRBJ2-7	CASSVGGEYSYEQYF
TRBV7-6	TRBJ1-2	CASSSGTGWHGYTF
TRBV4-3	TRBJ1-1	CASSQGTGGYTEAFF
TRBV4-2	TRBJ1-4	CASSQGVGGKLFF
TRBV7-8	TRBJ2-1	CASSPPLNSVNFYNEQFF
TRBV19	TRBJ2-5	CASSTRGIQETQYF
TRBV6-1	TRBJ1-2	CASSEAPRTGRYGYTF
TRBV27	TRBJ2-7	CASSSIRDRGLHEQYF
TRBV29-1	TRBJ2-2	CSAEGMVGTGELFF
TRBV7-9	TRBJ2-1	CAFGGLAGGKQFF
TRBV10-1	TRBJ1-2	CASSETTGLWGCTF
TRBV28	TRBJ1-2	CASRPGTNYGYTF
TRBV19	TRBJ1-1	CASSQVEAFF
TRBV7-5	TRBJ2-7	CASSPRTGLTYEQYF
TRBV9	TRBJ2-1	CASSRGTGGINEQFF
TRBV7-7	TRBJ2-2	CASSPVGSGDPGELFF
TRBV7-8	TRBJ2-1	CASSLSGQGRNEQFF